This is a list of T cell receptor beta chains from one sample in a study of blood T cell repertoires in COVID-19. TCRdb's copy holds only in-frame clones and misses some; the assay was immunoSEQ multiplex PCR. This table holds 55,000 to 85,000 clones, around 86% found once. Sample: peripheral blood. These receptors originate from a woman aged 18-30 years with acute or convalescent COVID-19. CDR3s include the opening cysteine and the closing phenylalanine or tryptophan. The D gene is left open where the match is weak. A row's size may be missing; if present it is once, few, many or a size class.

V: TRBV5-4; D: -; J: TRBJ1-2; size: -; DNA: TGTGCCAGCAGCCCGGACACCACCCTTGGCTACACCTTC; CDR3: CASSPDTTLGYTF
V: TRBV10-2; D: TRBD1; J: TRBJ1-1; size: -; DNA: TGCGCCAGCAGTGGATCACAGGGGGCGAGGACTGAAGCTTTCTTT; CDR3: CASSGSQGARTEAFF
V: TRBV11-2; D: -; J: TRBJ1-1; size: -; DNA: TGTGCCAGCAGCTTAGAGGCCCGAGGTGAAGCTTTCTTT; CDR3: CASSLEARGEAFF
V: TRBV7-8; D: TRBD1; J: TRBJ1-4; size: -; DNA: TGTGCCAGCAGCCCTCACCGGGACAGAAGCTATGCAACTAATGAAAAACTGTTTTTT; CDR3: CASSPHRDRSYATNEKLFF
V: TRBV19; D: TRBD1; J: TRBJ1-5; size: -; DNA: TGTGCCAGTAGGTACAGGGGTTATGACAATCAGCCCCAGCATTTT; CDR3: CASRYRGYDNQPQHF
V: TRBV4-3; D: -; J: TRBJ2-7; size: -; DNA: TGCGCCAGCAGCCAAGAACCGGGGCGGGGTTCCTACGAGCAGTACTTC; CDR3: CASSQEPGRGSYEQYF
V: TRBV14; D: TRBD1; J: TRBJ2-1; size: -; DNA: TGTGCCAGCAGCCAGAGGGACAGGGTAGGATACAATGAGCAGTTCTTC; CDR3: CASSQRDRVGYNEQFF
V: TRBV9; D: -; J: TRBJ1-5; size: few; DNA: TGTGCCAGCAGCGTAGGGGCAGGGAAAAATCAGCCCCAGCATTTT; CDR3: CASSVGAGKNQPQHF
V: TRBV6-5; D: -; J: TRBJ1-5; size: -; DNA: TGTGCCAGCAGGCAAGCGGGGGGCAATCAGCCCCAGCATTTT; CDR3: CASRQAGGNQPQHF
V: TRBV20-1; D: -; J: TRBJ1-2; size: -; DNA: TGCAGTGCTAGTGTTTTAGGGTTTCGTTTAAGTAGCGACTATGGCTACACCTTC; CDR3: CSASVLGFRLSSDYGYTF
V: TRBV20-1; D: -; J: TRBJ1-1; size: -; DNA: TGCAGTGCTCCTGACAGAGCCGAAGCTTTCTTT; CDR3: CSAPDRAEAFF
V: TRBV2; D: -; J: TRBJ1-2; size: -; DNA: TGTGCCAGCAGTGAAAGTTTAGTTTCGAGTGGCTACACCTTC; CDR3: CASSESLVSSGYTF
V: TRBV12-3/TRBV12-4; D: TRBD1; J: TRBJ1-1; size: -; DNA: TGTGCCAGCAGTTGGACAGGGACCACTGAAGCTTTCTTT; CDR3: CASSWTGTTEAFF
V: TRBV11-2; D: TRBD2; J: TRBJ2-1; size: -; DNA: TGTGCCAGCAGAACTAGCGTCTCCTACAATGAGCAGTTCTTC; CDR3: CASRTSVSYNEQFF
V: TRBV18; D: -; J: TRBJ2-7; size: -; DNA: TGTGCCAGCTCCCTACAAACAGGTTCAGCTTCCTACGAGCAGTACTTC; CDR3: CASSLQTGSASYEQYF
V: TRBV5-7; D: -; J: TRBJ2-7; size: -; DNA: TGTGCCAGCAGCTTGCCACAGGCTACCATACCGCTATACGAGCAGTACTTC; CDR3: CASSLPQATIPLYEQYF
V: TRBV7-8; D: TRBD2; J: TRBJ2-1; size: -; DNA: TGTGCCAGCAGCCAGACTAGCGGGAATGCGGGGGAGCAGTTCTTC; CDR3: CASSQTSGNAGEQFF
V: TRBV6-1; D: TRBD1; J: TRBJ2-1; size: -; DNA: TGTGCCAGCAGTGAACGACAGGGCCCCTACAATGAGCAGTTCTTC; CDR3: CASSERQGPYNEQFF
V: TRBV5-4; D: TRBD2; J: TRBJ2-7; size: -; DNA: TGTGCCAGCAGCCCGGGGACTAGCGGAGACTACGAGCAGTACTTC; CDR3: CASSPGTSGDYEQYF
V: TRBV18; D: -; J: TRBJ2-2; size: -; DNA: TGTGCCAGCTCACCATGGCCGACAGACCAAACAACGAACACCGGGGAGCTGTTTTTT; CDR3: CASSPWPTDQTTNTGELFF
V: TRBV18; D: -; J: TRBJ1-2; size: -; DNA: TGTGCCAGCTCTCCTACCGATTCGACAGTCGGCTACACCTTC; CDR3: CASSPTDSTVGYTF
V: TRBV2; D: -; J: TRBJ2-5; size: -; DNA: TGTGCCAGCAGTGAGGGCAGGGAAAAAGAGACCCAGTACTTC; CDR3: CASSEGREKETQYF
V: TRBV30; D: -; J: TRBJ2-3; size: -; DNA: TGTGCCTGGAGTCTCCTCGCAGATACGCAGTATTTT; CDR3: CAWSLLADTQYF
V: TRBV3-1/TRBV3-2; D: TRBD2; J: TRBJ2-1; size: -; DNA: TGTGCCAGCAGCCTGCCGGGACTAGCGGGAGTCAGTGAGCAGTTCTTC; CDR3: CASSLPGLAGVSEQFF